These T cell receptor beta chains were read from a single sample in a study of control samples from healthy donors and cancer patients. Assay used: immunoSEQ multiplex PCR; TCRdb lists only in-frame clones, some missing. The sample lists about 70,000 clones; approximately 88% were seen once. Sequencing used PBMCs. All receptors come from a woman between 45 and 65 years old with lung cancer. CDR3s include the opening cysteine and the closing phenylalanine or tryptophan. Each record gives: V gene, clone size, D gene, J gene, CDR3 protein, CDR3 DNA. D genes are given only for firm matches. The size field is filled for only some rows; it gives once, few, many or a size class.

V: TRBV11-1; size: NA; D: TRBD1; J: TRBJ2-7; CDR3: CASSLVPGGFYEQYF; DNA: TGTGCCAGCAGCTTAGTCCCAGGGGGCTTCTACGAGCAGTACTTC
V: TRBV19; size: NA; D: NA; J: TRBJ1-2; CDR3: CASSSRDGYTF; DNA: TGTGCCAGTAGTTCCAGGGATGGCTACACCTTC
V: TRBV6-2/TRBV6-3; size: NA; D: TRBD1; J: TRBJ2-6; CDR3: CASSDPRQGAAGANVLTF; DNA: TGTGCCAGCAGTGATCCTCGGCAGGGGGCGGCTGGGGCCAACGTCCTGACTTTC
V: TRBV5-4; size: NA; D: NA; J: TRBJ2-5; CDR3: CASSSRVQETQYF; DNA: TGTGCCAGCAGCTCCCGGGTCCAAGAGACCCAGTACTTC
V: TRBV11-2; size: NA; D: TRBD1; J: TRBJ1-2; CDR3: CASSLNQGGYGYTF; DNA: TGTGCCAGCAGCTTAAACCAGGGGGGCTATGGCTACACCTTC
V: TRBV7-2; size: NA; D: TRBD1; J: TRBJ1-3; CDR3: CASSLGTGFGNTIYF; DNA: TGTGCCAGCAGCTTGGGGACAGGGTTTGGAAACACCATATATTTT
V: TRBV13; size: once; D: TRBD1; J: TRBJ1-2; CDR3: CASSSVQGTNYGYTF; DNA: TGTGCCAGCAGCTCAGTACAGGGGACTAACTATGGCTACACCTTC
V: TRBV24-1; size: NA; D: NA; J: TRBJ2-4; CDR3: CATSEGANIQYF; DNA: TGTGCCACCAGTGAGGGGGCAAACATTCAGTACTTC
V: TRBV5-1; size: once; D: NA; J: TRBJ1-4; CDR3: CASSSGGEGEKLFF; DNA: TGCGCCAGCAGTTCAGGAGGGGAAGGTGAAAAACTGTTTTTT
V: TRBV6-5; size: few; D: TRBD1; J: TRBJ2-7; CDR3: CASRATGRYEQYF; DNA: TGTGCCAGCAGAGCGACAGGGAGATACGAGCAGTACTTC
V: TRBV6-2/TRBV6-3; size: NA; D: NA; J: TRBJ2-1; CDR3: CASSRGTAANEQFF; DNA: TGTGCCAGCAGCCGAGGGACGGCAGCCAATGAGCAGTTCTTC
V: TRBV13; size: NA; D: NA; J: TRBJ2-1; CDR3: CASSLARREQFF; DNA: TGTGCCAGCAGCTTAGCGCGGAGAGAGCAGTTCTTC
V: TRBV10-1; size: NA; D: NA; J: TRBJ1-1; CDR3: CASREDSNTEAFF; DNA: TGCGCCAGCAGGGAGGACAGTAACACTGAAGCTTTCTTT
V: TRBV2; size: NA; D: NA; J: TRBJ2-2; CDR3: CASSIEGGRPGELFF; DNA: TGTGCCAGCAGTATTGAGGGGGGTCGGCCCGGGGAGCTGTTTTTT
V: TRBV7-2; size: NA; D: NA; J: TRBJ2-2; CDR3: CASRASALGELFF; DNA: TGTGCCAGCAGGGCTAGCGCCCTTGGGGAGCTGTTTTTT
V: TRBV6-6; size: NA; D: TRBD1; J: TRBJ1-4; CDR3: CASSSSGQGYEKLFF; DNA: TGTGCCAGCAGTTCGTCTGGACAGGGATACGAAAAACTGTTTTTT
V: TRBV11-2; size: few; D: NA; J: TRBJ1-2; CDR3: CASSLETTDYGYTF; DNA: TGTGCCAGCAGCTTAGAAACGACAGACTATGGCTACACCTTC
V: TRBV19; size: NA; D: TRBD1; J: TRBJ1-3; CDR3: CASRPGTGTGNTIYF; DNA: TGTGCCAGTAGACCCGGGACAGGGACCGGAAACACCATATATTTT
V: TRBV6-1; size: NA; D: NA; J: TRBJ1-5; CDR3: CASSELGIGQPQHF; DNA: TGTGCCAGCAGTGAACTCGGGATTGGTCAGCCCCAGCATTTT
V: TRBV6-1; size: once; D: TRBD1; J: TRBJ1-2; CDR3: CASSETGGGGYTF; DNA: TGTGCCAGCAGTGAAACAGGGGGCGGTGGCTACACCTTC
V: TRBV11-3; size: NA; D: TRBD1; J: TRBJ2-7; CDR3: CASSLAQGVLEQYF; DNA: TGTGCCAGCAGCTTAGCACAGGGGGTACTCGAGCAGTACTTC
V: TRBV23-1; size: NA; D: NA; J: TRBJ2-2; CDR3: CASSQGGTANTGELFF; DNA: TGCGCCAGCAGTCAAGGCGGGACAGCCAACACCGGGGAGCTGTTTTTT
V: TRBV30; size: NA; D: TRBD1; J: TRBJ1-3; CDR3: CACGTGGSGNTIYF; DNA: TGTGCCTGCGGGACAGGGGGATCTGGAAACACCATATATTTT
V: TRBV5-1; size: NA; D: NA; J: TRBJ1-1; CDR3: CASSSIQDPEAFF; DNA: TGCGCCAGCAGCTCCATTCAGGACCCTGAAGCTTTCTTT
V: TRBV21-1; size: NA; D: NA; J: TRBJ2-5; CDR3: CASSSRTGGGETQYF; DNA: TGTGCCAGCAGCTCCCGGACAGGGGGCGGTGAGACCCAGTACTTC
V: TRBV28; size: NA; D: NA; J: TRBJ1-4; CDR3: CASRGALGNEKLFF; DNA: TGTGCCAGCAGGGGGGCCCTAGGGAATGAAAAACTGTTTTTT
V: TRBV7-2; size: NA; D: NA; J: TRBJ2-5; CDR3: CASSLYPRGQYF; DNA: TGTGCCAGCAGCTTATACCCTAGGGGCCAGTACTTC
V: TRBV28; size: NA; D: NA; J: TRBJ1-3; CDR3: CASTSGQGPLESDTIYF; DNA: TGTGCCAGCACCTCAGGGCAGGGGCCCCTTGAGTCGGACACCATATATTTT
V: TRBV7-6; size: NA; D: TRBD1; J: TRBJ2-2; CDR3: CASSTQQGTGELFF; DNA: TGTGCCAGCAGCACCCAACAGGGGACCGGGGAGCTGTTTTTT
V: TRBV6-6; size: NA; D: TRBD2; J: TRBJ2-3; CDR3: CASSTVAGEGTDTQYF; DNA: TGTGCCAGCAGTACTGTAGCGGGGGAGGGCACAGATACGCAGTATTTT
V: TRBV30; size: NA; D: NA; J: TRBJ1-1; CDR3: CAWSVGGDTEAFF; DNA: TGTGCCTGGAGCGTGGGGGGTGACACTGAAGCTTTCTTT
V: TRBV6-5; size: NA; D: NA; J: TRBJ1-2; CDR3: CASRTRNYGYTF; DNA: TGTGCCAGCAGAACCAGAAACTATGGCTACACCTTC
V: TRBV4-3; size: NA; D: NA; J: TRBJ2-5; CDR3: CASSQGFRGQGETQYF; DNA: TGCGCCAGCAGCCAGGGTTTTCGGGGGCAAGGAGAGACCCAGTACTTC
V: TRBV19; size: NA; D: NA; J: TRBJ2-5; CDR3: CASSAFSRETQYF; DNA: TGTGCCAGTAGCGCCTTTTCGAGAGAGACCCAGTACTTC
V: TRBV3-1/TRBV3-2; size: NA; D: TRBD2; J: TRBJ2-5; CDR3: CASSQGLAGKETQYF; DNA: TGTGCCAGCAGCCAAGGACTAGCGGGGAAAGAGACCCAGTACTTC
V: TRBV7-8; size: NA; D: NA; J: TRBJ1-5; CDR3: CASSFSAGSWPQHF; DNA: TGTGCCAGCAGCTTTAGTGCCGGGAGCTGGCCCCAGCATTTT